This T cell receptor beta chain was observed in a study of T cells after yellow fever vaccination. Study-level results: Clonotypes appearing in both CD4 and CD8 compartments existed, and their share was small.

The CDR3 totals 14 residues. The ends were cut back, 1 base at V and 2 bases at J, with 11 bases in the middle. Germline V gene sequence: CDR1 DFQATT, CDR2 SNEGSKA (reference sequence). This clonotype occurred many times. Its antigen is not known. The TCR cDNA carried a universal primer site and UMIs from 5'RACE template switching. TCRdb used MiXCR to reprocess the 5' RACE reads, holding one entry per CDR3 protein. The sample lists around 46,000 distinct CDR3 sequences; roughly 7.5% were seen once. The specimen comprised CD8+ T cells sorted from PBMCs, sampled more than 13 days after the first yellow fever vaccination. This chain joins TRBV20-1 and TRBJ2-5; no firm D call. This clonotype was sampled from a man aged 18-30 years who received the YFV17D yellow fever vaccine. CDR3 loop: CSARGYSKQETQYF. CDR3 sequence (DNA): TGCAGTGCTAGAGGATACTCGAAGCAAGAGACCCAGTACTTC.